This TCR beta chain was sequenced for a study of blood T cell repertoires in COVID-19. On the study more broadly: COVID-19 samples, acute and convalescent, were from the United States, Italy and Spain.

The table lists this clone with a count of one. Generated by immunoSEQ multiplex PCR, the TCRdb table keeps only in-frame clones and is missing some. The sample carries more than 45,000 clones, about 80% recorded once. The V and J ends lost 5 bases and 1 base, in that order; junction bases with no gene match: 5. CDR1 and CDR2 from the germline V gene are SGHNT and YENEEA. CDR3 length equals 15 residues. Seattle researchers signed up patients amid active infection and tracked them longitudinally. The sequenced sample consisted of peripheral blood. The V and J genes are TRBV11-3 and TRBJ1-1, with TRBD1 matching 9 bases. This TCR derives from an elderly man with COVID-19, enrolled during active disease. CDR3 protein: CASSPGQGTNTEAFF. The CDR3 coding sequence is TGTGCCAGCAGCCCAGGACAGGGGACGAACACTGAAGCTTTCTTT.